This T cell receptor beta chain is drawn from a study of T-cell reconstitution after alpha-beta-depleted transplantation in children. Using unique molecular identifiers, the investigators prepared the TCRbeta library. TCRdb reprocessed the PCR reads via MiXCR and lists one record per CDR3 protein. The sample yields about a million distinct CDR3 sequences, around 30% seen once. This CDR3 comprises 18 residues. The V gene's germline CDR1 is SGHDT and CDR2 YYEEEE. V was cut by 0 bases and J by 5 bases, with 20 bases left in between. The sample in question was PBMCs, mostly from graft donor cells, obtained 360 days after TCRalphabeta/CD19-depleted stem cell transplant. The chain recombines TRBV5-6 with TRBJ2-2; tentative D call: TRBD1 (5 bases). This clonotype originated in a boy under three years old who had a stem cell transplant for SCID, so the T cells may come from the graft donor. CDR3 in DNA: TGTGCCAGCAGCTTGGGGGGCCTCCTCGACGGACATACCGGGGAGCTGTTTTTT. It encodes CASSLGGLLDGHTGELFF.